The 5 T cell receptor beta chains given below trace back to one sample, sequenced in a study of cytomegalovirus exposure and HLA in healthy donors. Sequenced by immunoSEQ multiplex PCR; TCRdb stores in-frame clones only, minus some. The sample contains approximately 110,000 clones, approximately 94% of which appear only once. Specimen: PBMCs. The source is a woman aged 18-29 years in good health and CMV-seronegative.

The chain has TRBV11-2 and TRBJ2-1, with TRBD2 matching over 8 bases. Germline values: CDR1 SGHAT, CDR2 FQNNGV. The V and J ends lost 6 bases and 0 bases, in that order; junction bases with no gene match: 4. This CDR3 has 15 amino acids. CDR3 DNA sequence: TGTGCCAGCAGGGACGGGGGGGACTCCTACAATGAGCAGTTCTTC. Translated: CASRDGGDSYNEQFF.

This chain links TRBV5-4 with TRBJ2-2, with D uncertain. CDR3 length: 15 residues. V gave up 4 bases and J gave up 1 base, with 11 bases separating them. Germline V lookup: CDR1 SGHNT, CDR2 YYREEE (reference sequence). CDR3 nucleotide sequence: TGTGCCAGCAGCCCCTTGGGCGTGAACACCGGGGAGCTGTTTTTT. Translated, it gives CASSPLGVNTGELFF.

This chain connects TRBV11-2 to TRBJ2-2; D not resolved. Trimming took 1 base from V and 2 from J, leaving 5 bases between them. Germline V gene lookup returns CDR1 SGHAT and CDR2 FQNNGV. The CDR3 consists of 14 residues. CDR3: CASSLGYNTGELFF. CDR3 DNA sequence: TGTGCCAGCAGCTTAGGTTATAACACCGGGGAGCTGTTTTTT. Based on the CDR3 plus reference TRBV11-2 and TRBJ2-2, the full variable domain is EAGVAQSPRYKIIEKRQSVAFWCNPISGHATLYWYQQILGQGPKLLIQFQNNGVVDDSQLPKDRFSAERLKGVDSTLKIQPAKLEDSAVYLCASSLGYNTGELFFGEGSRLTVL.

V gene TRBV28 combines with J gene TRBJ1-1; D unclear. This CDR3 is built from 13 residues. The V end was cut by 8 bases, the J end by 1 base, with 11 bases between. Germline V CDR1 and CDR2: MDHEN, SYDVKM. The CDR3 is CASGPPPNTEAFF. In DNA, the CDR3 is TGTGCCAGCGGCCCACCACCGAACACTGAAGCTTTCTTT.

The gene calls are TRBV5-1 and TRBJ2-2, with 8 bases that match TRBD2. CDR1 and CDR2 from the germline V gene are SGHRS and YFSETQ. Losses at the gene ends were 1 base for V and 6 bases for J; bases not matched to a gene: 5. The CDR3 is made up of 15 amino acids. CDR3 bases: TGCGCCAGCAGCTTGAATAGCGGGGTGGCCGGGGAGCTGTTTTTT. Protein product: CASSLNSGVAGELFF.